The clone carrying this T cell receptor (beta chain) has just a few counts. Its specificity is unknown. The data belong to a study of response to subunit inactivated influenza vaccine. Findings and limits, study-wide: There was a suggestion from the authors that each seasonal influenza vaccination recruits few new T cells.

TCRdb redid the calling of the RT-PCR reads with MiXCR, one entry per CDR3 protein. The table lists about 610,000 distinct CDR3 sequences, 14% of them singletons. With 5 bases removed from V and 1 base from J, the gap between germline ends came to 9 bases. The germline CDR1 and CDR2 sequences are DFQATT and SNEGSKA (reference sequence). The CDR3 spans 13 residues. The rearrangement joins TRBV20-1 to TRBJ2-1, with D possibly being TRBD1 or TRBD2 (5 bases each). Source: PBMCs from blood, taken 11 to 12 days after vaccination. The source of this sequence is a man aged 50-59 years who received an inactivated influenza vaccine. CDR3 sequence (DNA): TGCAGTGCTGGGGGTGTATCCTACAATGAGCAGTTCTTC. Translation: CSAGGVSYNEQFF.